This record looks at one T cell receptor (beta chain) sequence and its context. Time point noted: pretreatment peripheral blood. The data originate from a study of PD-L1 blockade in urothelial cancer. As for the study in general: Beginning in about 2014, patients received atezolizumab, given as 1,200 mg intravenously every 3 weeks.

Germline V gives CDR1 KGHSH, CDR2 LQKENI. V was clipped by 0 bases and J by 1 base, with 5 bases between them. CDR3 length: 14 residues. Clones were sequenced by immunoSEQ multiplex PCR, and TCRdb holds only the in-frame ones, with some missing. The repertoire includes some 74,000 clones, 85% of them detected once, and roughly 6.6% sits in the top ten. The specimen comprised PBMCs, sampled around atezolizumab (anti-PD-L1) treatment. This TCR came from a man between 35 and 55 years old with urothelial cancer. The chain couples TRBV18 to TRBJ2-3; D unclear. The CDR3 reads CASSPPGGTDTQYF. CDR3 coding DNA: TGTGCCAGCTCACCACCCGGAGGCACAGATACGCAGTATTTT.